Below are 14 T cell receptor beta chains sequenced from a single sample in a study of OX40 agonist ivuxolimab in advanced cancers. Assay used: immunoSEQ multiplex PCR; TCRdb lists only in-frame clones, some missing. Among about 15,000 clones listed, approximately 78% were seen once. Material: CD4+ or CD8+ T cells sorted from blood, obtained in a trial of the OX40 agonist ivuxolimab. The receptors here all came from an adult with an advanced solid tumor such as melanoma, head and neck, liver or kidney cancer.

This chain links TRBV30 with TRBJ2-7; no definite D call. This CDR3 has 13 residues. V was pared by 7 bases and J by 0 bases, with 13 bases between. The V gene's germline CDR1 is GTSNPN and CDR2 SVGIG (reference sequence). The DNA of the CDR3 is TGTGCCTTTGACGACTGGGACTCCTACGAGCAGTACTTC. Translation: CAFDDWDSYEQYF.

The chain uses TRBV9 and TRBJ1-3; 9 bases agree with TRBD1. The germline gives CDR1 SGDLS, CDR2 YYNGEE. Unmatched junction bases numbered 6, after V lost 1 base and J lost 4 bases. This CDR3 is built from 16 residues. The CDR3 here is CASSVKQGAPGNTIYF. The CDR3 DNA sequence: TGTGCCAGCAGCGTAAAACAGGGGGCGCCGGGAAACACCATATATTTT.

The chain uses TRBV6-4 and TRBJ2-1; 7 bases match TRBD2. V was clipped by 2 bases and J by 0 bases; unmatched bases: 4. Germline lookup yields CDR1 MRHNA and CDR2 SNTAGT. The CDR3 is made up of 16 amino acids. The CDR3, as DNA: TGTGCCAGCAGTGACACCGGGACTACCTCCTACAATGAGCAGTTCTTC. It is translated as CASSDTGTTSYNEQFF.

The V call is TRBV7-9, the J call TRBJ2-2; no clear D gene. Germline V lookup: CDR1 SEHNR, CDR2 FQNEAQ (reference sequence). The CDR3 covers 14 residues. Trimming stripped 2 bases from V and 4 bases from J, with 8 bases between. CDR3 region: CASSLPRTTGELFF. CDR3 in DNA: TGTGCCAGCAGCTTACCACGGACCACCGGGGAGCTGTTTTTT. Based on the CDR3 plus reference TRBV7-9 and TRBJ2-2, the full variable domain is DTGVSQNPRHKITKRGQNVTFRCDPISEHNRLYWYRQTLGQGPEFLTYFQNEAQLEKSRLLSDRFSAERPKGSFSTLEIQRTEQGDSAMYLCASSLPRTTGELFFGEGSRLTVL.

This chain joins TRBV21-1 and TRBJ2-7; TRBD2 was called by the table and not checked on the DNA. TRBV21-1 counts as a pseudogene. The CDR3 is 14 amino acids. The CDR3 here is CASISDGSGLEQYF. The CDR3 bases are TGTGCCAGCATTTCGGACGGGAGCGGGTTGGAGCAGTACTTC.

The rearrangement joins TRBV7-2 to TRBJ1-2; perhaps TRBD1 as D (6 bases). V shed 0 bases and J shed 6 bases, with 11 bases lying between them. The CDR3 runs 14 residues. CDR1 and CDR2 from the germline V gene are SGHTA and FQGNSA. CDR3 in DNA: TGTGCCAGCAGCTTAGCGCCAGGGGATCATGGCTACACCTTC. This gives the protein CASSLAPGDHGYTF.

This rearrangement joins TRBV19 to TRBJ1-5; no clear D gene. The germline V gene has CDR1 LNHDA and CDR2 SQIVND (reference sequence). Trimming removed 1 base at V and 2 bases at J, with 6 bases between. The CDR3 runs to 14 residues. The CDR3 region has the DNA TGTGCCAGTAGTATAGTGGCAGGCAATCAGCCCCAGCATTTT. It translates to CASSIVAGNQPQHF.

The chain carries TRBV6-5 and TRBJ1-1; a possible D gene is TRBD1 (5 bases). The CDR3 spans 15 residues. Germline loops: CDR1 MNHEY, CDR2 SVGAGI. V shed 2 bases and J shed 2 bases, with 12 bases lying between them. For the CDR3, the DNA is TGTGCCAGCAGTTACGCCGGGGCCCTAAACACTGAAGCTTTCTTT. Translating gives CASSYAGALNTEAFF.

This chain joins TRBV15 and TRBJ1-1; D gene unclear. The V and J ends lost 2 bases and 0 bases respectively, with 1 base between them. Germline CDR1 and CDR2: LNHNV and YYDKDF (reference sequence). The CDR3 has 12 amino acids. The CDR3 DNA sequence: TGTGCCACCAGCAGATTGAACACTGAAGCTTTCTTT. It is translated as CATSRLNTEAFF.

This chain joins TRBV5-4 and TRBJ2-7, with TRBD1 as a possible D gene (5 bases). CDR3 length equals 14 residues. The germline V gene has CDR1 SGHNT and CDR2 YYREEE (reference sequence). Deletions cut 4 bases from V and 0 bases from J, with 11 bases between. The CDR3 nucleotides read TGTGCCAGCAGCCATGGAACAGGCTCCTACGAGCAGTACTTC. This gives the protein CASSHGTGSYEQYF.

This chain uses TRBV4-3 with TRBJ1-1, with D perhaps matching TRBD1 (5 bases). V gave up 1 base and J gave up 0 bases, with 9 bases separating them. Per germline, CDR1 LGHNA and CDR2 YSLEER. There are 15 residues in the CDR3. The CDR3 loop reads CASSQGHRMNTEAFF. The DNA of the CDR3 is TGCGCCAGCAGCCAAGGCCACAGGATGAACACTGAAGCTTTCTTT.

The chain combines TRBV15 with TRBJ1-1, with D hard to call. Germline values: CDR1 LNHNV, CDR2 YYDKDF (reference sequence). V lost 5 bases, J lost 5 bases, and 18 bases lay in between. The CDR3 runs to 15 residues. Written as DNA, the CDR3 is TGTGCCACCAGCGGGATTGGAGGGCGGAGGACTGAAGCTTTCTTT. This gives the protein CATSGIGGRRTEAFF.

The chain uses TRBV11-3 and TRBJ2-3, with 7 positions matching TRBD1. The trim removed 4 bases at V and 2 bases at J, leaving 6 bases unmatched. The CDR3 loop spans 15 amino acids. Germline-derived CDR1 and CDR2 are SGHNT and YENEEA. In DNA form, the CDR3 reads TGTGCCAGCAGCTCGGCGACAGGGAACACAGATACGCAGTATTTT. This sequence encodes CASSSATGNTDTQYF.

V usage is TRBV7-8 and J usage is TRBJ2-1, with D perhaps given as TRBD1 or TRBD2 (6 bases each). The germline CDR1 and CDR2 sequences are SGHVS and FQNEAQ. The length of the CDR3 is 15 residues. V gave up 6 bases and J gave up 0 bases, with 12 bases separating them. The CDR3 sequence is CASREGVSSYNEQFF. The CDR3 region has the DNA TGTGCCAGCAGGGAGGGGGTTAGCTCCTACAATGAGCAGTTCTTC.